Listed below are T cell receptor beta chains from one sample, sequenced in a study of OX40 agonist ivuxolimab in advanced cancers. The assay was immunoSEQ multiplex PCR, and TCRdb's table has in-frame clones only and misses some. The data hold over 55,000 clones, with around 83% observed a single time. The specimen was CD4+ or CD8+ T cells sorted from blood, collected in a trial of the OX40 agonist ivuxolimab. The receptors here all came from an adult with an advanced solid tumor such as melanoma, head and neck, liver or kidney cancer. Each CDR3 is given without its conserved first and last residue.

V,J,CDR3
TRBV21-1,TRBJ2-5,ASSAWRGTLQETQY
TRBV5-1,TRBJ2-7,ASSDPGTGGD
TRBV27,TRBJ2-7,ASSLTGTGSTKQY
TRBV4-2,TRBJ2-5,ASSQAGGVKETQY
TRBV11-2,TRBJ1-5,ASSLGRSTYSNQPQH
TRBV11-3,TRBJ2-5,ASSQEETQY
TRBV6-5,TRBJ1-5,ASSARANRGQPQH
TRBV12-2,TRBJ1-4,ASRHRQGNEKLF
TRBV5-3,TRBJ1-2,ASSSDIYYGYT
TRBV28,TRBJ1-1,ASSPPREGTEAF
TRBV11-3,TRBJ2-3,ASSLLGQGQDTQY
TRBV30,TRBJ2-2,AWSVRPRVGAGELF
TRBV5-4,TRBJ2-3,ASSPGDRTDTQY
TRBV11-3,TRBJ2-5,ASSSLSGETQY
TRBV27,TRBJ1-5,ASSLGFRQPQH
TRBV18,TRBJ2-7,ASSPTGLAGENEQY
TRBV7-2,TRBJ2-2,ASSLWAGANTGELF
TRBV4-1,TRBJ2-3,ASSQSGNTQY
TRBV18,TRBJ1-4,ASSPRTGVINEKLF
TRBV19,TRBJ1-5,ASSIPGTNQPQH
TRBV27,TRBJ1-2,ASSLSLPNYGYT
TRBV4-2,TRBJ1-4,ASSQDGSATNEKLF
TRBV6-5,TRBJ2-2,ASSSGATNTGELF
TRBV6-1,TRBJ1-4,ASSGHSMTNEKLF
TRBV30,TRBJ2-7,AWSVQGYEQY
TRBV18,TRBJ2-7,ASSPPQDTYEQY
TRBV7-9,TRBJ1-2,ASSLVSQGRGYT
TRBV7-8,TRBJ1-1,ASSQGRFYEAF
TRBV4-3,TRBJ1-1,ASSQGAAARPDEEAF
TRBV15,TRBJ2-1,ATSRDWGEDNEQF
TRBV5-5,TRBJ2-7,ASSLATASLDEQY
TRBV11-2,TRBJ1-1,ASNRPRSGGTEAF
TRBV6-1,TRBJ1-5,ASSLKQPQH
TRBV6-5,TRBJ2-5,ASSYSAGDGTQY
TRBV19,TRBJ1-1,ASSIGGATYTEAF
TRBV9,TRBJ1-5,ASSVTGGGQPQH
TRBV7-3,TRBJ1-3,ASSFGTEGNTIY
TRBV27,TRBJ1-4,ASSGSTNEKLF
TRBV25-1,TRBJ1-2,ASRYGYT
TRBV6-5,TRBJ1-2,ASSHYADRATGGYT
TRBV28,TRBJ1-5,ASRRQGSNQPQH
TRBV5-1,TRBJ1-1,ASSSDPKTEAF
TRBV5-1,TRBJ1-1,ASSSTTGGNTEAF
TRBV30,TRBJ2-7,AWSVNGYEQY
TRBV2,TRBJ1-4,ASSEAGGDFEKLF
TRBV5-4,TRBJ2-5,ASSLYGPQETQY
TRBV19,TRBJ2-1,ASSITTYNEQF
TRBV6-5,TRBJ1-2,ASSMGGYGYT
TRBV7-3,TRBJ1-1,ASSFQVSTEAF
TRBV6-5,TRBJ2-7,ASSEYPIKHEQY
TRBV7-2,TRBJ1-6,ASSQVRANNSPLH
TRBV9,TRBJ2-3,ASSTTPTDTQY
TRBV6-1,TRBJ1-3,ASRTGDYSGNTIY
TRBV6-1,TRBJ2-7,ASRKPGQSYEQY